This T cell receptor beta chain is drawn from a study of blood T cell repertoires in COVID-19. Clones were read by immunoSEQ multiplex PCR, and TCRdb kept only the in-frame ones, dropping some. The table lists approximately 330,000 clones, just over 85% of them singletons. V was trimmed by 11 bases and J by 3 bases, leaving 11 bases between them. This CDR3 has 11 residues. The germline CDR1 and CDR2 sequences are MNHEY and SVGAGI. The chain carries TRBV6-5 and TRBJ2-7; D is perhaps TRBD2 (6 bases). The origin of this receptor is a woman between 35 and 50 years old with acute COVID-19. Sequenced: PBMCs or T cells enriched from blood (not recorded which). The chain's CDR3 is CACGAFYEQYF. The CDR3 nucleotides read TGTGCCTGCGGGGCTTTCTACGAGCAGTACTTC.